These 20 T cell receptor beta chains were sequenced from one sample in a study of cytomegalovirus exposure and HLA in healthy donors. The method was immunoSEQ multiplex PCR; TCRdb's version includes in-frame clones alone and lacks a portion of them. The table shows 100,000 to 150,000 clones, with about 90% occurring only once. The material sequenced was PBMCs. All receptors come from a man between 25 and 39 years old in good health and CMV-seronegative.

The rearrangement joins TRBV27 to TRBJ2-7, with 8 bases that match TRBD2. The length of the CDR3 is 15 residues. The trim removed 5 bases at V and 0 bases at J, leaving 6 bases unmatched. CDR1 is MNHEY, CDR2 SMNVEV, per germline (reference sequence). DNA for the CDR3: TGTGCCAGCAGTCCCCGGGGGGGGTCCTCCTACGAGCAGTACTTC. The encoded protein is CASSPRGGSSYEQYF.

This clone showed up just once. The J gene is TRBJ1-1, the V gene TRBV14; 9 bases are a match to TRBD1. The CDR3 sequence is 13 residues long. Trimming at V came to 5 bases and at J to 11 bases, leaving 9 bases not matched to a gene. Germline V gene data show CDR1 as SGHDN and CDR2 as FVKESK. In DNA form, the CDR3 reads TGTGCCAGCAGCTTTGGACAGGGGTTTGGTGCTTTCTTT. Its protein product is CASSFGQGFGAFF.

This clone was picked up a small number of times. The chain recombines TRBV19 with TRBJ1-2; TRBD1 aligns across 7 bases. V lost 5 bases to trimming and J lost 7 bases; unmatched junction nucleotides: 4. Germline V gene sequence: CDR1 LNHDA, CDR2 SQIVND (reference sequence). This CDR3 is built from 12 residues. As DNA, the CDR3 is TGTGCCAGTAGTCCCAGGGGGGTTGGCTACACCTTC. Residues: CASSPRGVGYTF. The variable domain in full, with the rest retrieved from reference TRBV19 and TRBJ1-2, is DGGITQSPKYLFRKEGQNVTLSCEQNLNHDAMYWYRQDPGQGLRLIYYSQIVNDFQKGDIAEGYSVSREKKESFPLTVTSAQKNPTAFYLCASSPRGVGYTFGSGTRLTVV.

The V and J genes are TRBV5-8 and TRBJ1-5; maybe TRBD1 (6 bases). Germline V gene lookup returns CDR1 SGHTS and CDR2 YDEGEE. V was shortened by 4 bases and J by 2 bases, with 19 bases between the two germline ends. This CDR3 region has 17 residues. The CDR3 nucleotides are TGTGCCAGCAGCAAAATTTCAACGTCAGGGGGCAATCAGCCCCAGCATTTT. Protein product: CASSKISTSGGNQPQHF.

This clone was seen more than once but under ten times. The gene calls are TRBV5-8 and TRBJ2-1; TRBD1 is a possible D gene (7 bases). The germline V gene encodes CDR1 SGHTS and CDR2 YDEGEE. V was clipped by 0 bases and J by 3 bases, with 10 bases between them. The CDR3 sequence is 15 residues long. The CDR3 DNA follows: TGTGCCAGCAGCTTGGACAGGGGAGGCTACAATGAGCAGTTCTTC. Encoded protein: CASSLDRGGYNEQFF.

The chain uses TRBV18 and TRBJ2-1, with a possible D match to TRBD1 (6 bases). The CDR3 has 13 amino acids. Trimming pared 4 bases from V and 6 bases from J, leaving 10 bases between. Germline V gene data show CDR1 as KGHSH and CDR2 as LQKENI. The CDR3 coding sequence is TGTGCCAGCTCACTACAGGGTTTCAATGAGCAGTTCTTC. Residues: CASSLQGFNEQFF.

The chain links TRBV6-6 to TRBJ1-5; possibly TRBD1 for D (5 bases). Trimming removed 5 bases from V and 8 bases from J, with 19 bases in between. This CDR3 region has 15 residues. Germline V gives CDR1 MNHNY, CDR2 SVGAGI (reference sequence). In DNA form, the CDR3 reads TGTGCCAGCAGTCCGAAATTCAGGGAAATAGAGCCCCAGCATTTT. Encoded protein: CASSPKFREIEPQHF.

The chain uses TRBV5-1 and TRBJ2-7; 9 bases are shared with TRBD1. The CDR3 spans 20 residues. The junction had 24 bases not matched to a gene; V was cut back by 7 bases and J by 1 base. Germline values: CDR1 SGHRS, CDR2 YFSETQ. The CDR3 reads CASLPTKPGQGGSFSYEQYF. The CDR3 nucleotides read TGCGCCAGCCTCCCCACGAAGCCGGGACAGGGAGGGTCATTTTCCTACGAGCAGTACTTC. The whole variable domain, filled in from reference TRBV5-1 and TRBJ2-7, reads KAGVTQTPRYLIKTRGQQVTLSCSPISGHRSVSWYQQTPGQGLQFLFEYFSETQRNKGNFPGRFSGRQFSNSRSEMNVSTLELGDSALYLCASLPTKPGQGGSFSYEQYFGPGTRLTVT.

This clone is a singleton in its sample. This sequence joins TRBV6-5 and TRBJ1-1; a possible D gene is TRBD1 (5 bases). The germline CDR1 and CDR2 sequences are MNHEY and SVGAGI. The CDR3 loop spans 14 amino acids. Trimming removed 2 bases from V and 2 bases from J, with 9 bases in between. Here the CDR3 DNA reads TGTGCCAGCAGTTACGGGGGGACTAACACTGAAGCTTTCTTT. Translated, it gives CASSYGGTNTEAFF.

The gene calls are TRBV7-9 and TRBJ2-7; D uncertain. The germline CDR1 and CDR2 sequences are SEHNR and FQNEAQ (reference sequence). V was shortened by 5 bases and J by 2 bases, with 10 bases between the two germline ends. There are 13 residues in the CDR3. The CDR3 sequence: CASSPEAPYEQYF. The CDR3 bases are TGTGCCAGCAGCCCTGAGGCACCCTACGAGCAGTACTTC.

The chain recombines TRBV5-1 with TRBJ2-7, with a possible D match to TRBD2 (7 bases). Deletions cut 4 bases from V and 6 bases from J, with 17 bases between. This CDR3 region has 14 residues. Germline-derived CDR1 and CDR2 are SGHRS and YFSETQ. Here the CDR3 reads CASSIRDAGAEQYF. The CDR3 coding sequence is TGCGCCAGCAGCATCAGGGACGCGGGGGCCGAGCAGTACTTC.

CDR3 loop: CASSLLGGTYNEQFF. The CDR3 DNA is TGTGCCAGCAGTTTACTGGGGGGAACGTACAATGAGCAGTTCTTC. The chain couples TRBV27 to TRBJ2-1, with D possibly matching TRBD2 (6 bases). V was shortened by 2 bases and J by 4 bases, with 12 bases between the two germline ends. The CDR3 is 15 amino acids. Germline CDR1 MNHEY, CDR2 SMNVEV (reference sequence).

The rearrangement joins TRBV28 to TRBJ2-7; 8 positions match TRBD1. The CDR3 covers 13 residues. V lost 6 bases to trimming and J lost 6 bases; unmatched junction nucleotides: 7. CDR1 is MDHEN and CDR2 is SYDVKM in the germline V gene. CDR3 region: CASSPSGGGEQYF. The CDR3 region has the DNA TGTGCCAGCAGCCCCTCAGGGGGCGGCGAGCAGTACTTC. Filled out from reference TRBV28 and TRBJ2-7, the complete variable domain reads DVKVTQSSRYLVKRTGEKVFLECVQDMDHENMFWYRQDPGLGLRLIYFSYDVKMKEKGDIPEGYSVSREKKERFSLILESASTNQTSMYLCASSPSGGGEQYFGPGTRLTVT.

This clone appeared a few times. The chain joins TRBV18 to TRBJ1-2; D is unresolved. V was cut by 2 bases and J by 7 bases, with 8 bases left in between. This CDR3 region has 12 residues. Germline V lookup: CDR1 KGHSH, CDR2 LQKENI. CDR3 protein: CASSPVRGGYTF. For the CDR3, the DNA is TGTGCCAGCTCACCAGTAAGAGGTGGCTACACCTTC. The full variable domain, rest sourced from reference TRBV18 and TRBJ1-2, is NAGVMQNPRHLVRRRGQEARLRCSPMKGHSHVYWYRQLPEEGLKFMVYLQKENIIDESGMPKERFSAEFPKEGPSILRIQQVVRGDSAAYFCASSPVRGGYTFGSGTRLTVV.

This rearrangement joins TRBV14 to TRBJ1-6; D is uncertain. The V and J ends lost 2 bases and 3 bases respectively, with 5 bases between them. The CDR3 is made up of 14 amino acids. Per germline, CDR1 SGHDN and CDR2 FVKESK. CDR3 sequence (DNA): TGTGCCAGCAGCCAACAGGTCTATAATTCACCCCTCCACTTT. This translates into CASSQQVYNSPLHF.

This clone appeared a few times. J is TRBJ1-2 and V is TRBV7-9, with D unresolved. This CDR3 is 13 amino acids long. Germline V gene data show CDR1 as SEHNR and CDR2 as FQNEAQ (reference sequence). V was pared by 6 bases and J by 8 bases, with 16 bases between. CDR3 DNA: TGTGCCAGCAGACAGCGGCTGGAGGACGGCTACACCTTC. It is translated as CASRQRLEDGYTF.

This chain links TRBV9 with TRBJ1-1; 7 positions agree with TRBD1. The CDR3 has 13 residues. The germline gives CDR1 SGDLS, CDR2 YYNGEE. Germline trimming cut 4 bases from V and 6 bases from J; bases unmatched to any gene: 6. This CDR3 reads CASSSGQHPEAFF. The CDR3 nucleotides are TGTGCCAGCAGCTCGGGACAGCACCCTGAAGCTTTCTTT.

The chain couples TRBV5-1 to TRBJ1-4; D is possibly TRBD1 (5 bases). The CDR3 has 21 amino acids. V lost 0 bases and J 0 bases, leaving 24 bases between the germline ends. Germline values: CDR1 SGHRS, CDR2 YFSETQ. The CDR3 nucleotides are TGCGCCAGCAGCTTGGATTCACGGGTATCCGGACATTTTGCAACTAATGAAAAACTGTTTTTT. It specifies CASSLDSRVSGHFATNEKLFF.

The genes are TRBV18 and TRBJ1-5; D might be TRBD1 (6 bases). Germline V gives CDR1 KGHSH, CDR2 LQKENI. CDR3 size: 13 residues. The V gene lost 5 bases and the J gene lost 7 bases, with 12 bases spanning the gap. This chain's CDR3 is CASSEGDGQPQHF. CDR3 DNA sequence: TGTGCCAGCTCAGAGGGGGATGGACAGCCCCAGCATTTT.

This clone appeared a single time. This rearrangement joins TRBV6-1 to TRBJ2-2; D uncertain. The germline CDR1 and CDR2 sequences are MNHNS and SASEGT. This CDR3 is 12 amino acids long. V lost 5 bases to trimming and J lost 4 bases, with 5 bases between them. In DNA, the CDR3 is TGTGCCAGCAGTCGGGTCACCGGGGAGCTGTTTTTT. This gives the protein CASSRVTGELFF.